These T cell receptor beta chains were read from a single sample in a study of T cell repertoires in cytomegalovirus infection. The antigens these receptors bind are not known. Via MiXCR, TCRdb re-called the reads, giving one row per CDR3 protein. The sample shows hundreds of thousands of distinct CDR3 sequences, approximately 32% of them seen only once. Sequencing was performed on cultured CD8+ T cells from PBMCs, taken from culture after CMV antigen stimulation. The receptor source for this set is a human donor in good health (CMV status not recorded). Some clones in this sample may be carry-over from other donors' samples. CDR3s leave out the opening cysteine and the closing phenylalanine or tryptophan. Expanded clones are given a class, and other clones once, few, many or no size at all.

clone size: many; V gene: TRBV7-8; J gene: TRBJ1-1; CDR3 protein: ASSRGQRGGTEAF
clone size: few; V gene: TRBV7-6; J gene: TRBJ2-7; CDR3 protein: ASSQSGQGEQY
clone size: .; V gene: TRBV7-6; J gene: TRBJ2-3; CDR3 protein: ASSDSGGDRTDTQY
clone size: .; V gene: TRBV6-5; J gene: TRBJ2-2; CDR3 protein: ASSGTGGTGELF
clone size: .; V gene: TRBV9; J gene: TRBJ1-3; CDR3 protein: ASSVDGNSGNTIY
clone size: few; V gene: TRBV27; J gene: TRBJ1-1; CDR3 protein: ASSWDGNTEAF
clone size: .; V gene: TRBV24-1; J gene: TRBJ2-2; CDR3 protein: ATSDFGGELF
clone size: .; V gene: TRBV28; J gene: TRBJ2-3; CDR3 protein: ASSRELAGVDTDTQY
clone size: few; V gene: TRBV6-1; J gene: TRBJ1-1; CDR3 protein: ASSEWKTEAF
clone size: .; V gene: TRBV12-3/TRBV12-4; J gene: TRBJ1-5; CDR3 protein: ASSFETGISNQPQH
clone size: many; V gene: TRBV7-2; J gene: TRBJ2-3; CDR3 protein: ASSLGTSGGILVADTQY
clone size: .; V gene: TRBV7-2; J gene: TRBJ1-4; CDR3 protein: ASSLEGPRTNEKLF
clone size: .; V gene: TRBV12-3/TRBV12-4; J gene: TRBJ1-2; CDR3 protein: ASSTSYGYT
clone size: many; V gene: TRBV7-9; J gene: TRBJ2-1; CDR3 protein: ASSLGGGYNEQF
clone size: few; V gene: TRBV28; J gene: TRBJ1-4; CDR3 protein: ASTQWRGAANEKLF
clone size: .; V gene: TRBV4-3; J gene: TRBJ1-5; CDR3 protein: ASSPDRGTQPQH
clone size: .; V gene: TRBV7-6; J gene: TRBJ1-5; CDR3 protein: ASSLRFGRNQPQH
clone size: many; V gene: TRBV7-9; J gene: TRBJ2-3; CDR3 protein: ASSSQGGSPQTSTDTQY
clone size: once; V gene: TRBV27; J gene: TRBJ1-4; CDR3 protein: ASSPLRPDPLSGEKLF
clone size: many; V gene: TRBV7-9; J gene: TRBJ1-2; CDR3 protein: ASSYDIGYGYT
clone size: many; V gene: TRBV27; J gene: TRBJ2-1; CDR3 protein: ASSLPTGGGNNEQF
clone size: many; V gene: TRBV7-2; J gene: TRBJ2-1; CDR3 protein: ASSTGTGRNEQF
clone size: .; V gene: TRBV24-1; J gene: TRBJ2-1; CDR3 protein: ATSDPIYNEQF
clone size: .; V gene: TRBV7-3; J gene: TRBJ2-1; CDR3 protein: ASSLLVRTEGTSGGKSSYNEQF
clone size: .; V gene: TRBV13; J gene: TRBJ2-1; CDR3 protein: ASSFSGQQF
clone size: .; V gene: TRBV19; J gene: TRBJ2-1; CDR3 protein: ASRPQENNEQF
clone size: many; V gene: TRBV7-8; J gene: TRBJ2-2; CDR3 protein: ASSSMSGFKGTGELF
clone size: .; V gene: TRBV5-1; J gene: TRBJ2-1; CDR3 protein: ASSLADSYANEQF
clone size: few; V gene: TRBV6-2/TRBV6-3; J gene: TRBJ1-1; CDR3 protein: ASSTLPSLDAGHAEAF
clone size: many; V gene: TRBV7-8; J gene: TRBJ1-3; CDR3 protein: ASSQGKGAGNTIY
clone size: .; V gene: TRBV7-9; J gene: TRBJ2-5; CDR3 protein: ASSPPEDRTAQY
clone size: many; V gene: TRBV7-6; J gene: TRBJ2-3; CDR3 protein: ASSLGAGADTQY
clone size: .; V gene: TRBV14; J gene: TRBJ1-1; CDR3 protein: ASRDTANTEAF
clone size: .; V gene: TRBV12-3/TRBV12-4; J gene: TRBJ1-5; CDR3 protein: ASSSSGPQPQH
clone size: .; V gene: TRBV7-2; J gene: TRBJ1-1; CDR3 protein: AGSPWTGSGTEAF
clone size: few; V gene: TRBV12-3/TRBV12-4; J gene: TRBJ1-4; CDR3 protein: ASSRTHPATNEKLF
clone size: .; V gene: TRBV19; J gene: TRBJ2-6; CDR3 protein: ASSLAGGAYGANVLT
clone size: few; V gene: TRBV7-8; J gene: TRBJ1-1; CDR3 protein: ASSLAGTDDTEAF
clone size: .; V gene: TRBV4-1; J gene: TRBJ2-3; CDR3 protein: ASSQYQRQAPTDTQY
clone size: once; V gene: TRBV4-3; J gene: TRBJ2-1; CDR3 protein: ASSQDTGLFRGEQF
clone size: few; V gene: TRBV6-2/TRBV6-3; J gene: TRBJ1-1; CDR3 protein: ASSYAGGETEAF
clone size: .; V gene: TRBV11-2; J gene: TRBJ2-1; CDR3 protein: ASSVPGLAMF
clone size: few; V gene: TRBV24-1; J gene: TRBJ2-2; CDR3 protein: ATSAEEGMDGELF
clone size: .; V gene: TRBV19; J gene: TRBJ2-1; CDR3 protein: ASTPGIVYNEQF